Reported below is one T cell receptor beta chain. Its antigen remains unknown. Mixed chimerism was transient after nonmyeloablative marrow transplants from related graft donors. This specimen comes from a study of Tregs in tolerant kidney transplant recipients. Here immunoSEQ multiplex PCR was the method, and the copy in TCRdb shows in-frame clones only, minus some. The profile shows about 81,000 clones, about 91% of them singletons. From germline, CDR1 is SGHNT and CDR2 YENEEA. V trimming: 5 bases; J trimming: 3 bases; junction bases outside the gene matches: 18. CDR3 length: 18 amino acids. The study's findings and limits: Few patients were studied, so findings need validation in larger groups. Tregs expanded with activated donor B cells seemed most donor-specific.

The TCR originated in a human patient who received a combined kidney and bone marrow transplant. Some T cells may have come from the graft donor. Sequenced material: CD4+ T cells from blood (PBMCs), taken 24 months after the transplant. The V call is TRBV11-3, the J call TRBJ2-5, with 7 bases identical to TRBD1. The DNA of the CDR3 is TGTGCCAGCAGCCGTGCTTGGGGGAGACAGGGATTCAAAGAGACCCAGTACTTC. It translates to CASSRAWGRQGFKETQYF. Together with reference TRBV11-3 and TRBJ2-5, the CDR3 gives the full variable domain: EAGVVQSPRYKIIEKKQPVAFWCNPISGHNTLYWYLQNLGQGPELLIRYENEEAVDDSQLPKDRFSAERLKGVDSTLKIQPAELGDSAVYLCASSRAWGRQGFKETQYFGPGTRLLVL.